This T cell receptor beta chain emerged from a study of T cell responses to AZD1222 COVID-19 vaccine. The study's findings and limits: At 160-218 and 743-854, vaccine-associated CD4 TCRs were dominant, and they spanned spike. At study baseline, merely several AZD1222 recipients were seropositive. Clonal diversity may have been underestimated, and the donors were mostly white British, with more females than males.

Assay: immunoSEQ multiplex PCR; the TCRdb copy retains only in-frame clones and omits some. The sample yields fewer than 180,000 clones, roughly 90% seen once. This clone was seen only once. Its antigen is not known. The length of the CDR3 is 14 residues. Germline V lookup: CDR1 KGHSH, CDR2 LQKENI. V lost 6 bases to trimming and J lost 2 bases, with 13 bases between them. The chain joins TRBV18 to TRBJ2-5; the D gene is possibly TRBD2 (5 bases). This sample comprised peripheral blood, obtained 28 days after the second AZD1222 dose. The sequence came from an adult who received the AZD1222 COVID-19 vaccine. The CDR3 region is CASSAAEGQETQYF. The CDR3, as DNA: TGTGCCAGCTCCGCCGCCGAGGGACAAGAGACCCAGTACTTC.